This T cell receptor beta chain was recovered during a study of T cells in Graves' hyperthyroidism and ophthalmopathy. What was amplified from RNA transcripts were TCR beta CDR3 regions. RT-PCR in the first round (using the HTBI primer set) targeted the TCR CDR3. One entry per CDR3 protein results from TCRdb running MiXCR on the multiplex PCR reads. The sample carries about 260,000 distinct CDR3 sequences, 22% recorded once. Trimming at V came to 4 bases and at J to 8 bases, leaving 3 bases not matched to a gene. The CDR3 loop spans 12 amino acids. CDR1 and CDR2 from the germline V gene are SGHAT and FQNNGV. In this sample, this clonotype turned up many times.

The receptor comes from a man younger than 45 with Graves' ophthalmopathy. The sequenced material came from blood. The V and J genes are TRBV11-2 and TRBJ1-1, with 8 bases that match TRBD1. CDR3 sequence reads: CASSSRDREAFF. In nucleotides, the CDR3 is TGTGCCAGCAGCTCGAGGGACAGGGAAGCTTTCTTT.